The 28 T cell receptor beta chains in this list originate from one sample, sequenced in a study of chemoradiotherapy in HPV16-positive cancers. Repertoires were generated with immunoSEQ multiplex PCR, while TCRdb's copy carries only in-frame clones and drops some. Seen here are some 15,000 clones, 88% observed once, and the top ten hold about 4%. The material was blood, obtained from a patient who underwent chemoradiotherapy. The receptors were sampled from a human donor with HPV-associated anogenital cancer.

CDR3 DNA sequence: TGTGCCACCGGGGACAGGGAAACCTATGGCTACACCTTC. Protein sequence: CATGDRETYGYTF. V usage is TRBV27 and J usage is TRBJ1-2, with 9 bases that match TRBD1. Trimming at V came to 10 bases and at J to 4 bases, leaving 7 bases not matched to a gene. The CDR3 extends over 13 amino acids. Germline lookup yields CDR1 MNHEY and CDR2 SMNVEV (reference sequence).

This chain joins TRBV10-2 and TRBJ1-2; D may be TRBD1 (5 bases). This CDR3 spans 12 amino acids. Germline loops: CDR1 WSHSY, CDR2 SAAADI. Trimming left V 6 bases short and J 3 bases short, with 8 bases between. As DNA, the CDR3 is TGCGCCAGCAGACGGGACGACTATGGCTACACCTTC. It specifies CASRRDDYGYTF.

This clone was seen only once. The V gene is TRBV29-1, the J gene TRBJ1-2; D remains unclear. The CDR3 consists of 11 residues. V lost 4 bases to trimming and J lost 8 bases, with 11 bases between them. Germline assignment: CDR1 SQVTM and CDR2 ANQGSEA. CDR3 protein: CSVGDPSGYTF. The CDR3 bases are TGCAGCGTTGGGGATCCTTCCGGCTACACCTTC.

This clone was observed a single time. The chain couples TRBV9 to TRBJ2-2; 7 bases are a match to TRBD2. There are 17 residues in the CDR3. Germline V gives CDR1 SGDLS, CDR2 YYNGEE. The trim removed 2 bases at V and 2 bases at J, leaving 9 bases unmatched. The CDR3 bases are TGTGCCAGCAGCGTCGACCTAGCGGCCTTTAACACCGGGGAGCTGTTTTTT. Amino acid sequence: CASSVDLAAFNTGELFF. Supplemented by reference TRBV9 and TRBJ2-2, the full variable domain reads DSGVTQTPKHLITATGQRVTLRCSPRSGDLSVYWYQQSLDQGLQFLIQYYNGEERAKGNILERFSAQQFPDLHSELNLSSLELGDSALYFCASSVDLAAFNTGELFFGEGSRLTVL.

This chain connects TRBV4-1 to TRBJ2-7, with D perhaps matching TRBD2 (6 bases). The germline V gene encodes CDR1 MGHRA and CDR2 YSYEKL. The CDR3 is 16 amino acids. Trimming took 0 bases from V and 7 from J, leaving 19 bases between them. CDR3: CASSQDRDSSKREQYF. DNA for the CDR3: TGCGCCAGCAGCCAAGACCGGGACTCCTCTAAACGTGAGCAGTACTTC.

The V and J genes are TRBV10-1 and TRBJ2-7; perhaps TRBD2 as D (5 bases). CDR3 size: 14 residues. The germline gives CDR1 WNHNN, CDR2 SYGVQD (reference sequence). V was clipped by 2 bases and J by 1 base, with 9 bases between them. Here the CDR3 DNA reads TGCGCCAGCAGTGAGAGCGGAAGGTCCTACGAGCAGTACTTC. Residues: CASSESGRSYEQYF.

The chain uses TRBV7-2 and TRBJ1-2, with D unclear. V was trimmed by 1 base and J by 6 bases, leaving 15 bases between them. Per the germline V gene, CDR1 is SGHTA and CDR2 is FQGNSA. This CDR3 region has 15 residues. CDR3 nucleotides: TGTGCCAGCAGCTTAGATCTGCTGGCAGGTAATGGCTACACCTTC. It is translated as CASSLDLLAGNGYTF.

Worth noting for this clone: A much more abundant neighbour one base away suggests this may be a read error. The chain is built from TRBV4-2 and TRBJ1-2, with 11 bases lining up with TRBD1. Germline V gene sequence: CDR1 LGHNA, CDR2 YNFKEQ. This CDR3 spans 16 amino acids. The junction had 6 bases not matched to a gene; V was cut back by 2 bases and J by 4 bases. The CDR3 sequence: CASSQMGTGGVYGYTF. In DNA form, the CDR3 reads TGTGCCAGCAGCCAAATGGGGACAGGGGGAGTCTATGGCTACACCTTC.

CDR3 in amino acids: CATAGQSFYGYTF. The DNA of the CDR3 is TGTGCCACCGCGGGACAGTCCTTCTATGGCTACACCTTC. The rearrangement links TRBV6-1 to TRBJ1-2; the match to TRBD1 covers 7 bases. The CDR3 consists of 13 residues. Trimming at V came to 10 bases and at J to 4 bases, leaving 9 bases not matched to a gene. The germline gives CDR1 MNHNS, CDR2 SASEGT.

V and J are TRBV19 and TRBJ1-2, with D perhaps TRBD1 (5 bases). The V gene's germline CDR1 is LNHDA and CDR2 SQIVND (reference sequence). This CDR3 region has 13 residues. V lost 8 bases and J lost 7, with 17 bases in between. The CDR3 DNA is TGTGCCAGTCGATCGACGGGGGGACCTGGCTACACCTTC. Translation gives CASRSTGGPGYTF.

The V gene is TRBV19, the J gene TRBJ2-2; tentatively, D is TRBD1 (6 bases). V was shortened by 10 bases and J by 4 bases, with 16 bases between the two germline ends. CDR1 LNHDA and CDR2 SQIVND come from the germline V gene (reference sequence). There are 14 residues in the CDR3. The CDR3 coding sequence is TGTGCCACCAGGGGCGAAGTCGCCACCGGGGAGCTGTTTTTT. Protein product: CATRGEVATGELFF.

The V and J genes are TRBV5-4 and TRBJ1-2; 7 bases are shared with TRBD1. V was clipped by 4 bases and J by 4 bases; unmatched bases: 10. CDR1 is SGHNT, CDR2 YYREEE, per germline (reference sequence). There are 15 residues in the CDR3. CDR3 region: CASSVTGTARYGYTF. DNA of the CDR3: TGTGCCAGCAGCGTTACGGGGACAGCTCGCTATGGCTACACCTTC.

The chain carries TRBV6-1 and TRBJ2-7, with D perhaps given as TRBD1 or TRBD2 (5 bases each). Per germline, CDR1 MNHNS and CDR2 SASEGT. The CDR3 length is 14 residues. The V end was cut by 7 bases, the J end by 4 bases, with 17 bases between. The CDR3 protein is CASTSWGILYEQYF. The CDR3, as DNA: TGTGCCAGCACTTCGTGGGGGATATTATACGAGCAGTACTTC.

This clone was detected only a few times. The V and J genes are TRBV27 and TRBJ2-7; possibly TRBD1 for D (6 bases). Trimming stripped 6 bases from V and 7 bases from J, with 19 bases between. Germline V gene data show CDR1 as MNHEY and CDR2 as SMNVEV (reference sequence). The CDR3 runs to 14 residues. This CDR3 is CASSPSRVQGEQYF. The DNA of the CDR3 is TGTGCCAGCAGCCCTTCAAGGGTGCAGGGGGAGCAGTACTTC.

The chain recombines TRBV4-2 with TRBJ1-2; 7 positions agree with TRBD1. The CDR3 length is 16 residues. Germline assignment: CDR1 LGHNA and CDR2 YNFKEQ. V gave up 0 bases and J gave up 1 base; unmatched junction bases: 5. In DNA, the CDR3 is TGTGCCAGCAGCCAAGAAGCCGGGACAGTTAACTATGGCTACACCTTC. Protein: CASSQEAGTVNYGYTF.

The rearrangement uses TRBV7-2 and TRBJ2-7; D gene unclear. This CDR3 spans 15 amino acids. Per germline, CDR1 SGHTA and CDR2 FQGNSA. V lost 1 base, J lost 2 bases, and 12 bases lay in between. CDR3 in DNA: TGTGCCAGCAGCTTAGAGGCAGCACGGGCCTACGAGCAGTACTTC. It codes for CASSLEAARAYEQYF.

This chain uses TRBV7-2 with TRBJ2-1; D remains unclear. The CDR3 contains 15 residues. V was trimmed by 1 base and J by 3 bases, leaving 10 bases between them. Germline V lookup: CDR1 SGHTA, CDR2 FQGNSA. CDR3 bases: TGTGCCAGCAGCTTAGGGCGGAGCTACTACAATGAGCAGTTCTTC. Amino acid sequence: CASSLGRSYYNEQFF.

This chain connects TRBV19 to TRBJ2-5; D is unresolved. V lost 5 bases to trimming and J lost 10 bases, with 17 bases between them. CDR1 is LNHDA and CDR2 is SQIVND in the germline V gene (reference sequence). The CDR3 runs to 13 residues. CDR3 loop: CASSPQTAVGQYF. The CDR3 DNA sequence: TGTGCCAGTAGTCCACAGACGGCGGTGGGCCAGTACTTC.

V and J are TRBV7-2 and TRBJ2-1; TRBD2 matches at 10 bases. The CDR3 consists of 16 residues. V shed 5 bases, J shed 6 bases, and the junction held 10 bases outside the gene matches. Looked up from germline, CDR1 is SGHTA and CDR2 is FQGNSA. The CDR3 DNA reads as TGTGCCAGCAGCCCGACCACTAGCGGGACAAGCAATGAGCAGTTCTTC. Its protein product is CASSPTTSGTSNEQFF.

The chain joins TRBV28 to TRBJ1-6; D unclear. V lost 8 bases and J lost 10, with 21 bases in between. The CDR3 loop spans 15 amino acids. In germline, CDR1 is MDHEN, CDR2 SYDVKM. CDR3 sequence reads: CASCGQRGIESPLHF. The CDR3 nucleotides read TGTGCCAGCTGTGGTCAGCGGGGAATTGAATCACCCCTCCACTTT.

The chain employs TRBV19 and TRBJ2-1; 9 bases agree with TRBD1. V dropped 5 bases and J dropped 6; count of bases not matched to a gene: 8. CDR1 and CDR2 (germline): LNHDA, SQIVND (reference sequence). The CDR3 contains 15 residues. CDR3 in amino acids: CASSFGTGYSNEQFF. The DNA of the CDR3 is TGTGCCAGTAGTTTCGGGACAGGGTATTCCAATGAGCAGTTCTTC.

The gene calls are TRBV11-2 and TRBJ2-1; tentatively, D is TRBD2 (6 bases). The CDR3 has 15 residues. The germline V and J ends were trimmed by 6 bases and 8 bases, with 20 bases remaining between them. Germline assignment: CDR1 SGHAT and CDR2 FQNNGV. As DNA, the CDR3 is TGTGCCAGCAGACCGGGACTGAGCCACCGGGATGAGCAGTTCTTC. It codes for CASRPGLSHRDEQFF.

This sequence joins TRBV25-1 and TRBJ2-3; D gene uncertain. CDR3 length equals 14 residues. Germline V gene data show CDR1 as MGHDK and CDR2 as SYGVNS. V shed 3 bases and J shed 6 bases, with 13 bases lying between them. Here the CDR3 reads CASSDVGALDTQYF. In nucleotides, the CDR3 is TGTGCCAGCAGTGATGTTGGTGCCCTGGATACGCAGTATTTT.

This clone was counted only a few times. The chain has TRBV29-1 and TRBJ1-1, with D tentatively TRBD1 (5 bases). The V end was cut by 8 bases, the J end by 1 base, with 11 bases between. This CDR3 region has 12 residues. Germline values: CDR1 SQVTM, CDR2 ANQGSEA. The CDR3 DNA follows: TGCAGCCATATACAGGCGAACACTGAAGCTTTCTTT. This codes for CSHIQANTEAFF. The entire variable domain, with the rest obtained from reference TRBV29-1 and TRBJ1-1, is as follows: SAVISQKPSRDICQRGTSLTIQCQVDSQVTMMFWYRQQPGQSLTLIATANQGSEATYESGFVIDKFPISRPNLTFSTLTVSNMSPEDSSIYLCSHIQANTEAFFGQGTRLTVV.

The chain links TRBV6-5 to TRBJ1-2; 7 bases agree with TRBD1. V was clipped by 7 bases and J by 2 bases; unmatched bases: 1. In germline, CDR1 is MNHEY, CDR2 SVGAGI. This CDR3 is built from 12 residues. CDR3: CASTQGNYGYTF. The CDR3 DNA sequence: TGTGCCAGCACACAGGGGAACTATGGCTACACCTTC.

The CDR3 nucleotides are TGTGCCAGCAGCCGTATCAAGGGGGCGTCCCAAGAGACCCAGTACTTC. This encodes CASSRIKGASQETQYF. The chain uses TRBV14 and TRBJ2-5; 7 positions match TRBD1. Germline-derived CDR1 and CDR2 are SGHDN and FVKESK. This CDR3 has 16 residues. V was clipped by 4 bases and J by 1 base; unmatched bases: 9. Complete variable domain (other parts from reference TRBV14 and TRBJ2-5): EAGVTQFPSHSVIEKGQTVTLRCDPISGHDNLYWYRRVMGKEIKFLLHFVKESKQDESGMPNNRFLAERTGGTYSTLKVQPAELEDSGVYFCASSRIKGASQETQYFGPGTRLLVL.

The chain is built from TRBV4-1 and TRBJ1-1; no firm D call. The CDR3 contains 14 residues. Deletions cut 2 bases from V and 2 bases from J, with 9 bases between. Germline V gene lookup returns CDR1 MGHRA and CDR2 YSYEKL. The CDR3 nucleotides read TGCGCCAGCAGCCAACCACTTCTTAACACTGAAGCTTTCTTT. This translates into CASSQPLLNTEAFF.

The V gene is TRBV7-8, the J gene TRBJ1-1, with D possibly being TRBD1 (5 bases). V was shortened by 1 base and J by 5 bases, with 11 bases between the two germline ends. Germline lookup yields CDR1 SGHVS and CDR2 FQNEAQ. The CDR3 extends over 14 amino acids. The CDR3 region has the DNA TGTGCCAGCAGCTTAGAGCGGGGGTTAACTGAAGCTTTCTTT. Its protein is CASSLERGLTEAFF.